This T cell receptor beta chain was sequenced for a study of cytomegalovirus exposure and HLA in healthy donors. Researchers ran the PCR with 60 Vbeta and 13 Jbeta primers. Assay: immunoSEQ multiplex PCR; the TCRdb copy retains only in-frame clones and omits some. The sample lists 150,000 to 200,000 clones, roughly 83% occurring once. V shed 0 bases and J shed 3 bases, with 12 bases lying between them. CDR1 is SGHDT, CDR2 YYEEEE, per germline. The CDR3 extends over 16 amino acids. This sequence joins TRBV5-6 and TRBJ2-2; possible D gene TRBD1, 5 bases. This receptor was taken from a boy younger than 10 in good health and CMV-seronegative. The source material was PBMCs. The CDR3 region has the DNA TGTGCCAGCAGCTTGGAATGGGGCGCGTACACCGGGGAGCTGTTTTTT. The encoded protein is CASSLEWGAYTGELFF.